Following are 16 T cell receptor beta chains from one sample sequenced in a study of CD8 T cells in ankylosing spondylitis. TCRdb re-called the 5' RACE reads through MiXCR, storing one row per CDR3 protein. The table lists approximately 140,000 distinct CDR3 sequences, around 42% of them singletons. The specimen sequenced was synovial fluid, either unsorted or a sorted T cell fraction (not recorded which). The receptors derive from a male donor with ankylosing spondylitis.

The chain recombines TRBV7-9 with TRBJ2-5, with TRBD1 matching 9 bases. Germline lookup yields CDR1 SEHNR and CDR2 FQNEAQ (reference sequence). There are 17 residues in the CDR3. With 0 bases clipped from V and 2 bases from J, the junction kept 7 bases outside the gene matches. CDR3 DNA sequence: TGTGCCAGCAGCTTAGCGCGGGTACAGGGGGCACAAGAGACCCAGTACTTC. Its protein is CASSLARVQGAQETQYF.

The V and J genes are TRBV2 and TRBJ2-7, with D unclear. Trimming stripped 1 base from V and 0 bases from J, with 7 bases between. The germline CDR1 and CDR2 sequences are SNHLY and FYNNEI. This CDR3 has 14 residues. CDR3 coding DNA: TGTGCCAGCAGTGAAGTTCCTGACTCCTACGAGCAGTACTTC. As protein: CASSEVPDSYEQYF.

The chain links TRBV7-8 to TRBJ2-7, with D uncertain. The CDR3 totals 15 residues. Germline CDR1 is SGHVS and CDR2 is FQNEAQ. Deletions cut 5 bases from V and 1 base from J, with 15 bases between. DNA for the CDR3: TGTGCCAGCAGCGACAACCAGGCGTTATCCTACGAGCAGTACTTC. It is translated as CASSDNQALSYEQYF.

The V and J genes are TRBV18 and TRBJ1-4, with D perhaps TRBD1 (5 bases). Germline V gene data show CDR1 as KGHSH and CDR2 as LQKENI. The CDR3 loop spans 18 amino acids. V shed 3 bases and J shed 5 bases, with 22 bases lying between them. The CDR3 sequence: CASSPFPGRSFSNEKLFF. In DNA form, the CDR3 reads TGTGCCAGCTCACCTTTCCCGGGACGGAGCTTCTCAAATGAAAAACTGTTTTTT.

The chain links TRBV6-1 to TRBJ1-4, with 8 positions matching TRBD1. This CDR3 contains 14 residues. With 8 bases clipped from V and 5 bases from J, the junction kept 7 bases outside the gene matches. The germline V gene encodes CDR1 MNHNS and CDR2 SASEGT. This CDR3 reads CASALDRVNEKLFF. The CDR3 DNA sequence: TGTGCCAGCGCGTTGGACAGGGTAAATGAAAAACTGTTTTTT.

This clonotype was recorded a few times. The chain is built from TRBV29-1 and TRBJ2-5; perhaps TRBD2 as D (6 bases). The CDR3 has 13 amino acids. Germline lookup yields CDR1 SQVTM and CDR2 ANQGSEA. Trimming took off 4 bases at V and 2 bases at J, with 11 bases between the two ends. The CDR3: CSVVAGLQETQYF. CDR3 coding DNA: TGCAGCGTTGTCGCGGGACTTCAAGAGACCCAGTACTTC.

The sample holds many counts of this clonotype. The chain's CDR3 is CASSLDLSGHTYEQYF. CDR3 nucleotide sequence: TGTGCCAGCAGCTTAGATCTGTCGGGACACACCTACGAGCAGTACTTC. V usage is TRBV11-2 and J usage is TRBJ2-7; possibly TRBD1 for D (6 bases). Germline V gene data show CDR1 as SGHAT and CDR2 as FQNNGV. The CDR3 consists of 16 residues. V was cut by 0 bases and J by 2 bases, with 14 bases left in between.

This clonotype came up once. The chain carries TRBV5-1 and TRBJ1-6, with D unresolved. Germline CDR1 is SGHRS and CDR2 is YFSETQ. The CDR3 runs 13 residues. The germline V and J ends were trimmed by 4 bases and 7 bases, with 9 bases remaining between them. The CDR3 DNA follows: TGCGCCAGCAGCCTAACAAGGAATTCACCCCTCCACTTT. This translates into CASSLTRNSPLHF.

There are a few counts of this clonotype. This chain links TRBV12-3 or TRBV12-4 with TRBJ2-1; TRBD1 matches at 8 bases. This CDR3 region has 15 residues. Unmatched junction bases numbered 10, after V lost 8 bases and J lost 4 bases. CDR3 bases: TGTGCCAGCGGACTGGGGCAGGGGGCTTACAATGAGCAGTTCTTC. It encodes CASGLGQGAYNEQFF.

This clonotype is deemed medium-sized. V gene TRBV12-3 or TRBV12-4 combines with J gene TRBJ2-2, with unresolved D. There are 15 residues in the CDR3. Trimming shortened V by 2 bases and J by 2 bases, and 9 bases separated the two germline ends. The CDR3 DNA reads as TGTGCCAGCAGTTTACCACCGGACAACACCGGGGAGCTGTTTTTT. It specifies CASSLPPDNTGELFF.

V and J are TRBV12-3 or TRBV12-4 and TRBJ2-7; D gene ambiguous. Trimming shortened V by 6 bases and J by 5 bases, and 11 bases separated the two germline ends. There are 12 residues in the CDR3. The CDR3: CASSLHTDEQYF. The CDR3 DNA is TGTGCCAGCAGCCTCCATACAGACGAGCAGTACTTC.

J is TRBJ1-2 and V is TRBV20-1, with D perhaps TRBD1 (5 bases). CDR1 is DFQATT and CDR2 is SNEGSKA in the germline V gene (reference sequence). V shed 0 bases and J shed 8 bases, with 16 bases lying between them. The CDR3 length is 14 residues. The CDR3 nucleotides read TGCAGTGCTAGAGATGGGGACGGGAAGGAGGGCTACACCTTC. It is translated as CSARDGDGKEGYTF.

This clonotype was found a few times. The chain couples TRBV28 to TRBJ2-2, with TRBD1 matching over 7 bases. Germline CDR1 is MDHEN and CDR2 is SYDVKM. V was clipped by 3 bases and J by 6 bases; unmatched bases: 4. CDR3 length: 14 residues. This CDR3 reads CASSLGTVSGELFF. The CDR3 DNA follows: TGTGCCAGCAGTTTGGGGACAGTATCCGGGGAGCTGTTTTTT.

The chain couples TRBV11-2 to TRBJ1-6; TRBD1 agrees at 7 bases. CDR1 is SGHAT, CDR2 FQNNGV, per germline. This CDR3 has 18 residues. V lost 3 bases, J lost 0 bases, and 8 bases stayed unmatched. CDR3 DNA sequence: TGTGCCAGCAGCTTCCGGACAGGCGGAAGCTCCTATAATTCACCCCTCCACTTT. Protein product: CASSFRTGGSSYNSPLHF.

The table lists this clonotype with a few counts. The chain recombines TRBV20-1 with TRBJ1-5; D unresolved. The CDR3 extends over 14 amino acids. V gave up 3 bases and J gave up 1 base, with 10 bases separating them. Germline V CDR1 and CDR2: DFQATT, SNEGSKA (reference sequence). The CDR3 nucleotides are TGCAGTGCTAGCAAGGGCGGGAGCAATCAGCCCCAGCATTTT. It specifies CSASKGGSNQPQHF.

In this sample, this clonotype turned up a few times. The J gene is TRBJ2-2, the V gene TRBV7-3, with 9 bases that match TRBD1. Germline-derived CDR1 and CDR2 are SGHTA and FQGTGA. CDR3 length: 16 residues. Trimming at V came to 2 bases and at J to 2 bases, leaving 3 bases not matched to a gene. CDR3 nucleotides: TGTGCCAGCAGCTTAGGGACAGGGAGAAACACCGGGGAGCTGTTTTTT. It yields the protein CASSLGTGRNTGELFF. Full variable domain (missing parts from reference TRBV7-3 and TRBJ2-2): GAGVSQTPSNKVTEKGKYVELRCDPISGHTALYWYRQSLGQGPEFLIYFQGTGAADDSGLPNDRFFAVRPEGSVSTLKIQRTERGDSAVYLCASSLGTGRNTGELFFGEGSRLTVL.